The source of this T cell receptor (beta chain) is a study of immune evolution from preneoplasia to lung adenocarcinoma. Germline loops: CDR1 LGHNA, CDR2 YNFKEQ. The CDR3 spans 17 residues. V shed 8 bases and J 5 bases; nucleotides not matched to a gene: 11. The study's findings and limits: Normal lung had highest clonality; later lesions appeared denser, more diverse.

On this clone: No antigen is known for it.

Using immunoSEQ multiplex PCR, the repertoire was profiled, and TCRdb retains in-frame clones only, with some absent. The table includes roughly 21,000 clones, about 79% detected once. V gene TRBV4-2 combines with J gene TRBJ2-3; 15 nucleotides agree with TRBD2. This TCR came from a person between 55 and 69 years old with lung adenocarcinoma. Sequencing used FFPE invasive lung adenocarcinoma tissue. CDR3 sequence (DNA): TGTGCCAGCTGCGGACTAGCGGGAGGGCCGGATGGAGATACGCAGTATTTT. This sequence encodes CASCGLAGGPDGDTQYF.